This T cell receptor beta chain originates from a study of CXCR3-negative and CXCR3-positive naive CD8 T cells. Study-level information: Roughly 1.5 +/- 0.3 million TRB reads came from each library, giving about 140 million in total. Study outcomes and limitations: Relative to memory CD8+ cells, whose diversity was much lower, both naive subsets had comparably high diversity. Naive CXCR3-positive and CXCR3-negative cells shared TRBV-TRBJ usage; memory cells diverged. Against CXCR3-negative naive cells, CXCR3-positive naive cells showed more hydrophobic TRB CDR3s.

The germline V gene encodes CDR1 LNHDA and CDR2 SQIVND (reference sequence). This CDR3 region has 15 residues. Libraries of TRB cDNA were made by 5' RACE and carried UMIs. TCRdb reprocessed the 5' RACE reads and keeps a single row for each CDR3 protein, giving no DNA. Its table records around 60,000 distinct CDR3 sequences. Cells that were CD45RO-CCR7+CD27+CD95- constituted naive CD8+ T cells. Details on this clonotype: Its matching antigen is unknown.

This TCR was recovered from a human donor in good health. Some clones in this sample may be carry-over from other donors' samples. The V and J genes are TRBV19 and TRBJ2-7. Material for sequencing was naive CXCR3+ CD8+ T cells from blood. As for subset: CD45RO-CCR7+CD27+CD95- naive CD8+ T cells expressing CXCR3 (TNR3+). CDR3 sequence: CASSWDSYSSYEQYF.